The T cell receptor beta chain under discussion was sequenced for a study of siplizumab effects on memory and regulatory T cells. As concerns this clone: No antigen is known for it.

Study-level points and caveats: A mean of about 62% of mappable alloreactive CD4+ clones were Treg-derived with siplizumab, compared with about 27% in controls.

The CDR3 is made up of 17 amino acids. V shed 4 bases, J shed 4 bases, and the junction held 15 bases outside the gene matches. CDR1 and CDR2 (germline): MGHRA, YSYEKL. Clones were read by immunoSEQ multiplex PCR, and TCRdb kept only the in-frame ones, dropping some. The repertoire has roughly 120,000 clones, just over 90% of them found once; the top ten carry 0.6% to 0.8%. Sequenced: Tregs sorted from blood. This TCR was recovered from a human donor in good health. This rearrangement joins TRBV4-1 to TRBJ2-7; 8 bases line up with TRBD2. The CDR3 nucleotides are TGCGCCAGCAGCCCCCCCCGGACGGGAGGGTATATTTACGAGCAGTACTTC. As protein: CASSPPRTGGYIYEQYF.